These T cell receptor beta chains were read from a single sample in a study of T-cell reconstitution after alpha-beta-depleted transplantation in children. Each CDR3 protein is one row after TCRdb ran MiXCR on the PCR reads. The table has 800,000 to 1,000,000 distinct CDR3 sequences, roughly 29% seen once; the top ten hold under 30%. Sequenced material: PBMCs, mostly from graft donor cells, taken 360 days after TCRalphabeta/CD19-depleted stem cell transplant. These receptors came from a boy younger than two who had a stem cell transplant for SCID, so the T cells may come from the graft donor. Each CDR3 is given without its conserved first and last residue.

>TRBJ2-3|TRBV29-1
SVRSGAGDTQY
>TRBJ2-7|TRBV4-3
ASSQEWPVSYEQY
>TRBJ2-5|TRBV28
ASSLAGGAKETQY
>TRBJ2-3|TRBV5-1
ASSPGLAGGPIDTQY
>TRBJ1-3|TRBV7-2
ASALPGFGNTIY
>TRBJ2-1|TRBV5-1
ASSIGGGGNNEQF
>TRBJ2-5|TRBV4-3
ASSQDWAEETQY
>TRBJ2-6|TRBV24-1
ATSDPRQGASSGANVLT
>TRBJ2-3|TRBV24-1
ATSGAGGTDTQY
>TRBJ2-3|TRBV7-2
ASSLNRGAWPDTQY
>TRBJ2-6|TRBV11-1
ASSLVIQGNILT
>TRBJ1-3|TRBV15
ATSRGDSENTIY
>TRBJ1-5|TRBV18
ASSPPGGGMPQH